This entry is about one T cell receptor beta chain. Its antigen is not known. As every portion of the isolated RNA was reverse transcribed, the sequencing read expressed TCRB transcripts. Method: immunoSEQ multiplex PCR; TCRdb's copy keeps in-frame clones and lacks some. Among 250,000 or so clones listed, roughly 30% were seen once. Stem cell-like memory, regulatory, central memory and naive CD4+ cells were sorted via CD45RO/CCR7/CD25/CD127/CD95/CD27. Germline V gene lookup returns CDR1 KGHSH and CDR2 LQKENI. The ends lost 6 bases at V and 7 bases at J; junction bases unmatched: 18. The CDR3 runs to 16 residues. These data are taken from a study of beta chain features in type 1 diabetes. At the level of the study: Investigators examined roughly 99,000,000 sorted cells across all samples.

Regarding the study as a whole: Possibly, sequencing cDNA over-represented cells that had high TCR expression levels. For TCRB rearrangement, an influence of HLA type remained unresolved here.

This TCR derives from a man younger than 45 in good health. The chain joins TRBV18 to TRBJ2-7; 7 nucleotides align to TRBD2. Sequencing was performed on central memory CD4+ T cells from blood. The DNA of the CDR3 is TGTGCCAGCTCCCCCTCGCGGGGAGGGGCCTACGGGGAGCAGTACTTC. Protein product: CASSPSRGGAYGEQYF.